The clone carrying this T cell receptor (beta chain) was seen many times. Its antigen is unknown. This sample is drawn from a study of regulatory T cells in long-lasting Graves disease. Study-wide results and limits: Comparison showed that persistent patients shared more public clonotypes (2,741) than new patients (roughly 1,000).

Libraries of TCR beta came from iRepertoire HTBI primers plus Arm-PCR of CDR3 regions. TCRdb independently ran MiXCR on the multiplex PCR reads; one entry per CDR3 protein. The repertoire consists of hundreds of thousands of distinct CDR3 sequences, with 16% occurring once and the leading ten covering about 11%. As for time point: newly diagnosed GD, antithyroid drugs for less than 3 months. The TCR library was prepared using RNA isolated from PBMCs. These same records also appear under a second study, on T cells in Graves' hyperthyroidism and ophthalmopathy. From that report: Participants, patients aged 18 to 65, had newly diagnosed hyperthyroidism with a duration under 2 months. The HTBI set primed first-round TCR CDR3 RT-PCR.

This material consisted of peripheral blood mononuclear cells (PBMCs), taken at new diagnosis, from a patient treated with antithyroid drugs. The clonotype originates from a man aged 18 to 35 with Graves disease.

The CDR3 here is CASSPRAGTGETQYF. The CDR3, as DNA: TGTGCCAGCAGCCCCCGAGCGGGAACGGGAGAGACCCAGTACTTC. J is TRBJ2-5 and V is TRBV7-2, with 7 bases lining up with TRBD2. Germline V gene lookup returns CDR1 SGHTA and CDR2 FQGNSA. The CDR3 is made up of 15 amino acids. With V trimmed by 5 bases and J by 4 bases, 10 bases remained unmatched.